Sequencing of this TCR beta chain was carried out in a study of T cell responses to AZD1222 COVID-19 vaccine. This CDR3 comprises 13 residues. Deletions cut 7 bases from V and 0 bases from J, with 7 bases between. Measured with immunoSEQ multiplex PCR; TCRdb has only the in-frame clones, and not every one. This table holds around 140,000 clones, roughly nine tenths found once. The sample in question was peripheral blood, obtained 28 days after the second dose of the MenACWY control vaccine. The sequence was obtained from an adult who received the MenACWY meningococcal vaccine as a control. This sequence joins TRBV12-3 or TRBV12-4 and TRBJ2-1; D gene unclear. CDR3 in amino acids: CASNRNSYNEQFF. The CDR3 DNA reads TGTGCCAGCAACCGAAACTCCTACAATGAGCAGTTCTTC.